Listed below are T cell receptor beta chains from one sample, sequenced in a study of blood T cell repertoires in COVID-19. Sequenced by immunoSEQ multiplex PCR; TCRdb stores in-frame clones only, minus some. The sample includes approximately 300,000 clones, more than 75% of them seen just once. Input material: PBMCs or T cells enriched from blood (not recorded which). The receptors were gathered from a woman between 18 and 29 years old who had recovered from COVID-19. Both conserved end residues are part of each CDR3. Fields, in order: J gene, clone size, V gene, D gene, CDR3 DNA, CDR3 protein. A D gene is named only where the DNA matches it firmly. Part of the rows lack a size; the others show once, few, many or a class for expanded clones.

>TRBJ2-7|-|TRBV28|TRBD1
TGTGCCAGCACCACAACCGGGACAGGGGGCTACGAGCAGTACTTC
CASTTTGTGGYEQYF
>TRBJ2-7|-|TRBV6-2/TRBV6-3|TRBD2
TGTGCCAGCAGTTCCCTGGCGGGGGGGAGCTCCTACGAGCAGTACTTC
CASSSLAGGSSYEQYF
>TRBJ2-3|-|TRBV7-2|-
TGTGCCAGCAGCTCGAAACCGGGACGGGAGAGCACAGATACGCAGTATTTT
CASSSKPGRESTDTQYF
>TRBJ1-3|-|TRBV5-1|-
TGCGCCAGCAGCTCTTCAGTCTCTGGAAACACCATATATTTT
CASSSSVSGNTIYF
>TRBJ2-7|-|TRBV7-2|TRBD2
TGTGCCAGCAGCGCGGGAGTGTTCTACGAGCAGTACTTC
CASSAGVFYEQYF
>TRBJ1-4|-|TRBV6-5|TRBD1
TGTGCCAGCAGGGAGCAGGGGGTTAATGAAAAACTGTTTTTT
CASREQGVNEKLFF
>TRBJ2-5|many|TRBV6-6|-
TGTGCCAGCAGTCGCCTTGGAGCCATCAACGACTTC
CASSRLGAINDF
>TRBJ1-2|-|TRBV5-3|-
TGTGCCAGAAGCTCGGCCGGGGAAGGGGGCTACACCTTC
CARSSAGEGGYTF
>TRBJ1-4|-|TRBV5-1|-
TGCGCCAGCAGCTTGGAGGGGGAAGGTGAAAAACTGTTTTTT
CASSLEGEGEKLFF
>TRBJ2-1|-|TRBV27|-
TGTGCCAGCAGCCAGACGGGCAATGAGCAGTTCTTC
CASSQTGNEQFF
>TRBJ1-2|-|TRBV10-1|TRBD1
TGCGCCAGCAGTGAGGACAGGGCCGATGGCTACACCTTC
CASSEDRADGYTF
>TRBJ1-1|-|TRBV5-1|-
TGCGCCAGCAGCAGCGAGACGGGGAACACTGAAGCTTTCTTT
CASSSETGNTEAFF
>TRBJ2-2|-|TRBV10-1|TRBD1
TGCGCCAGCAGCGGACAGGGTGGCCTTTTACCCAGTGGCACCGGGGAGCTGTTTTTT
CASSGQGGLLPSGTGELFF
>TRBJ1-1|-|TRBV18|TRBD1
TGTGCCAGCTCCTTTTCCGCGGGACAGTTGAACACTGAAGCTTTCTTT
CASSFSAGQLNTEAFF
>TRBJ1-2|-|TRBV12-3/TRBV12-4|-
TGTGCCAGCAGTCCTTTCAACAGGAGCTACACCTTC
CASSPFNRSYTF
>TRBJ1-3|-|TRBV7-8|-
TGTGCCAGCAGCGCAACAGTGACCTCTGGAAACACCATATATTTT
CASSATVTSGNTIYF
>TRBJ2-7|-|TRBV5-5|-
TGTGCCAGCAGCTTCCGAGGCAGCGCTATGGACGAGCAGTACTTC
CASSFRGSAMDEQYF
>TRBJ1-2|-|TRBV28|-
TGTGCCAGCAGCCCTCAGGCCCTACAGGGAACCTATGGCTACACCTTC
CASSPQALQGTYGYTF
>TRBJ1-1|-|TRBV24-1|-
TGTGCCACCAGTGATTTACGGGAAGATTTAAAAGAAGCTTTCTTT
CATSDLREDLKEAFF
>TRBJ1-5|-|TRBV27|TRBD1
TGTGCCAGCAGTTCAGGGACAGGGCGAACCTCGATTTATAGCAATCAGCCCCAGCATTTT
CASSSGTGRTSIYSNQPQHF
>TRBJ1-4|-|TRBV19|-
TGTGCCATAACTAGCAGCAGCAATGAAAAACTGTTTTTT
CAITSSSNEKLFF
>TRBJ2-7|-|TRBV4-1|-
TGCGCCAGCAGCCAAGATCCCGGGGGAGAGGGGTGGTACGAGCAGTACTTC
CASSQDPGGEGWYEQYF
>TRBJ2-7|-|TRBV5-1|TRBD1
TGCGCCAGCAGCTCCGGGACAGGGGGCGGCGAGCAGTACTTC
CASSSGTGGGEQYF
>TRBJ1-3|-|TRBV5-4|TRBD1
TGTGCCAGCAGCTTAACCCGACAGGGTCCTGGGGGAAACACCATATATTTT
CASSLTRQGPGGNTIYF
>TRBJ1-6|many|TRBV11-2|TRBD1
TGTGCCAGCAGTCAACGGACAGGCTATAATTCACCCCTCCACTTT
CASSQRTGYNSPLHF
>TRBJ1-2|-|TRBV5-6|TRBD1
TGTGCCAGCAGCGCTGCTGGACAGGACCCTTATGGCTACACCTTC
CASSAAGQDPYGYTF
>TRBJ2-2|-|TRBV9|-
TGTGCCAGCAGCGCAGACACCGGGGAGCTGTTTTTT
CASSADTGELFF
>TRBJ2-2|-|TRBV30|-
TGTGCCTGGAGTGTACTAGGACCCGGGGAGCTGTTTTTT
CAWSVLGPGELFF
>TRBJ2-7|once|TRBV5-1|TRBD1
TGCGCCAGCAGCACCTCCGGGACAGGGAGCGAGCAGCAGTACTTC
CASSTSGTGSEQQYF
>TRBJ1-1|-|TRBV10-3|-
TGTGCCAGCGACTCCGGGGGGACTGAAGCTTTCTTT
CASDSGGTEAFF
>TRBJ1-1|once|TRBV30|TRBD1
TGTGCCTGGGACAGGGGGCGGGTTTGGAACACTGAAGCTTTCTTT
CAWDRGRVWNTEAFF
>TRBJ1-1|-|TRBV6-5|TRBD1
TGTGCCAGCAGACAGATAAGACAGGGATACACTGAAGCTTTCTTT
CASRQIRQGYTEAFF
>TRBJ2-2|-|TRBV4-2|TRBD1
TGTGCCAGCAGCCAAGATGGGGGGACAGGTCGGACCGGGGAGCTGTTTTTT
CASSQDGGTGRTGELFF
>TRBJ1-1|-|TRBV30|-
TGTGCCTGGTACCGGCCAGGGCAGAAGAACACTGAAGCTTTCTTT
CAWYRPGQKNTEAFF
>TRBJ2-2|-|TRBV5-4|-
TGTGCCAGCAGCTTGGTTTGGGGCAGCCCGAACACCGGGGAGCTGTTTTTT
CASSLVWGSPNTGELFF
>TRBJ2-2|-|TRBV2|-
TGTGCCGGCCGGCGGTTGGTAGGAACCGGGGAGCTGTTTTTT
CAGRRLVGTGELFF
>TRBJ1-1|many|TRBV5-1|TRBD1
TGCGCCAGCAGCTTCGGACAGGCAAACACTGAAGCTTTCTTT
CASSFGQANTEAFF
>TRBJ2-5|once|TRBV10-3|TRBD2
TGTGCCATCAGCGGACTAGCGGGAGCTGGGCCCAGGGAGACCCAGTACTTC
CAISGLAGAGPRETQYF
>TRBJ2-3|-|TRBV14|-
TGTGCCAGCAGCCGATACTACACAGATACGCAGTATTTT
CASSRYYTDTQYF
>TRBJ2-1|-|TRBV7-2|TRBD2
TGTGCCAGCAGCTTAGAACTAGCGGTGAACAATGAGCAGTTCTTC
CASSLELAVNNEQFF
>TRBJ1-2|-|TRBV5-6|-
TGTGCCAGCAGCTTGGCAGGGCAGTACTATGGCTACACCTTC
CASSLAGQYYGYTF
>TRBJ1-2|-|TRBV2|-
TGTGCCAGCAGTGTGAGACAGGACTATGGCTACACCTTC
CASSVRQDYGYTF
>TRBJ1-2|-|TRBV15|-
TGTGCCACCAGCAGAGATAACAGTAACTATGGCTACACCTTC
CATSRDNSNYGYTF
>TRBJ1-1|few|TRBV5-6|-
TGTGCCAGCAGCTTGTCAGGGGCGCGTTGGACTGAAGCTTTCTTT
CASSLSGARWTEAFF
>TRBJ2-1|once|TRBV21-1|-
TGTGCCAGCAGCAAATTGGCGGGAGGGTCGGGGGAGCAGTTCTTC
CASSKLAGGSGEQFF
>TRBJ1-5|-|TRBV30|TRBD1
TGTGCCTGGAGTACTATAACAGGGGGCGGTCAGCCCCAGCATTTT
CAWSTITGGGQPQHF
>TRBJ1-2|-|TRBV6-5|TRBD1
TGTGCCAGCAGGGGACAGGGAGGTGGCTACACCTTC
CASRGQGGGYTF
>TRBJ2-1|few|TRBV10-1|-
TGCGCCAGCAGCCTGGGAGTTTACAATGAGCAGTTCTTC
CASSLGVYNEQFF
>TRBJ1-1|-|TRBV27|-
TGTGCCAGCAACCCTCAGGGGCCCGCCACTGAAGCTTTCTTT
CASNPQGPATEAFF
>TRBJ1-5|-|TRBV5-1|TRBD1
TGCGCCAGCAGCCCAGGACAGGCTGGAGAGCCCCAGCATTTT
CASSPGQAGEPQHF
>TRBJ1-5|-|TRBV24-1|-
TGTGCCACCAGAGGGGGATACAATCAGCCCCAGCATTTT
CATRGGYNQPQHF
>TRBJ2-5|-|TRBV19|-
TGTGCCAGTAGCGGGAGAATAATGGGGGGAAGAGAGACCCAGTACTTC
CASSGRIMGGRETQYF